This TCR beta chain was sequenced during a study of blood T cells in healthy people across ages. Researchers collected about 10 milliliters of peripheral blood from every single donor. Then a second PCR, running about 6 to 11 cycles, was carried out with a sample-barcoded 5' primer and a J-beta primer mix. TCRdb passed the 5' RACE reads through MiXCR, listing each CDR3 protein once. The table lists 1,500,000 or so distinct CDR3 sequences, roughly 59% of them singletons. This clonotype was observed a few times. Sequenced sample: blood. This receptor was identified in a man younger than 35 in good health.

The CDR3 sequence is CASSPLTPSTDTQYF. As DNA, the CDR3 is TGTGCCAGCAGCCCTCTGACACCTAGCACAGATACGCAGTATTTT. This chain uses TRBV7-2 with TRBJ2-3, with D hard to call. CDR1 and CDR2 (germline): SGHTA, FQGNSA. The V and J ends lost 5 bases and 0 bases respectively, with 12 bases between them. The CDR3 totals 15 residues. The full variable domain, its missing parts supplied by reference TRBV7-2 and TRBJ2-3, is GAGVSQSPSNKVTEKGKDVELRCDPISGHTALYWYRQSLGQGLEFLIYFQGNSAPDKSGLPSDRFSAERTGGSVSTLTIQRTQQEDSAVYLCASSPLTPSTDTQYFGPGTRLTVL.